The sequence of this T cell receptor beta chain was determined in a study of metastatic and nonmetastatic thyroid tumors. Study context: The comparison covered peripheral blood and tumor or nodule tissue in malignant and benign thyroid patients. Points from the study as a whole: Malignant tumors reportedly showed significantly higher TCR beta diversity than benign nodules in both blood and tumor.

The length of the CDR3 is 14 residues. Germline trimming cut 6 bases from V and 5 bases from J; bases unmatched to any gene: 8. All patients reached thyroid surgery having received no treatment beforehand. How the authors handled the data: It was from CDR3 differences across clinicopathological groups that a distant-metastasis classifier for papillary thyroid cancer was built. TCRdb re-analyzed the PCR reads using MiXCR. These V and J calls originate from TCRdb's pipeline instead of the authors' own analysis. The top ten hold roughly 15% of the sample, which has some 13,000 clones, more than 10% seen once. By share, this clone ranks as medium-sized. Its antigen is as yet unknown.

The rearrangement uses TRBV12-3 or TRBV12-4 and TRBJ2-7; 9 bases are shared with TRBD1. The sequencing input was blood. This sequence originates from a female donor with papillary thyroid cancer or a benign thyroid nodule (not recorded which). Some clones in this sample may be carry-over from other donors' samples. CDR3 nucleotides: TGTGCCAGCAGCTTAACAGGGGGCGCGAACGAGCAGTACTTC. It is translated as CASSLTGGANEQYF.